The sequence of this TCR beta chain was determined in a study of human T cells and chemical hapten exposure. Study information: Sensitization was performed using 2% DPC on a 2 cm by 2 cm upper inner arm skin site. Weekly diphenylcyclopropenone doses were given to patients' scalps across the approximately 22-week study.

CDR1 is SGHVS and CDR2 is FQNEAQ in the germline V gene. V was clipped by 1 base and J by 5 bases, with 17 bases between them. The CDR3 totals 16 residues. The time point here: patch test 3, about 24 weeks after DPC sensitization. Treatment of the sample: therapeutic diphenylcyclopropenone sensitization with weekly scalp DPC. Each CDR3 protein is one row after TCRdb ran MiXCR on the RACE reads. The sample includes 50,000 to 65,000 distinct CDR3 sequences, approximately 9.9% of them seen just once. The chain recombines TRBV7-8 with TRBJ2-5; D not resolved. The receptor was isolated from a woman between 35 and 50 years old with alopecia areata. Some clones in this sample may be carry-over from other donors' samples. Source: whole blood, taken in connection with sensitization to the hapten diphenylcyclopropenone (DPC). CDR3 loop: CASSLVRKRTRETQYF. The CDR3 nucleotides read TGTGCCAGCAGCTTAGTCCGGAAAAGAACCAGGGAGACCCAGTACTTC.